One sample yielded the 15 T cell receptor beta chains listed below, sequenced in a study of blood T cell repertoires in COVID-19. TCRdb's copy holds only in-frame clones and misses some; the assay was immunoSEQ multiplex PCR. Here the sample spans 30,000 or so clones, approximately 83% being singletons. Input material: peripheral blood. These receptor sequences come from a woman older than 75 with COVID-19, enrolled during active disease.

V gene TRBV5-1 combines with J gene TRBJ2-1; TRBD2 matches 10 bases. This CDR3 has 15 residues. The ends lost 1 base at V and 11 bases at J; junction bases unmatched: 9. Germline V lookup: CDR1 SGHRS, CDR2 YFSETQ. The CDR3, as DNA: TGCGCCAGCAGCTTGCCTAGCGGGGGACACGGGCAGCAGTTCTTC. This translates into CASSLPSGGHGQQFF. The variable domain in full, completed from reference TRBV5-1 and TRBJ2-1, reads KAGVTQTPRYLIKTRGQQVTLSCSPISGHRSVSWYQQTPGQGLQFLFEYFSETQRNKGNFPGRFSGRQFSNSRSEMNVSTLELGDSALYLCASSLPSGGHGQQFFGPGTRLTVL.

This clone has a handful of counts. The chain recombines TRBV15 with TRBJ1-4; 8 bases are shared with TRBD1. The CDR3 has 15 amino acids. Germline trimming cut 5 bases from V and 8 bases from J; bases unmatched to any gene: 10. The germline CDR1 and CDR2 sequences are LNHNV and YYDKDF (reference sequence). The CDR3 sequence is CATSSNRGVGEKLFF. In DNA, the CDR3 is TGTGCCACCAGCTCTAACAGGGGGGTAGGAGAAAAACTGTTTTTT.

The chain employs TRBV2 and TRBJ1-5, with a weak D call TRBD1 (5 bases). Germline-derived CDR1 and CDR2 are SNHLY and FYNNEI. V was shortened by 8 bases and J by 2 bases, with 10 bases between the two germline ends. This CDR3 is 13 amino acids long. CDR3 coding DNA: TGTGCCAGCGCGGGACTAGGCAATCAGCCCCAGCATTTT. Amino acid sequence: CASAGLGNQPQHF.

V and J are TRBV29-1 and TRBJ1-2; D might be TRBD1 (6 bases). Germline V gene lookup returns CDR1 SQVTM and CDR2 ANQGSEA. The CDR3 is made up of 12 amino acids. The V end lost 4 bases, the J end lost 3 bases, and 9 bases lay between the germline ends. CDR3 in amino acids: CSVVAGDYGYTF. CDR3 coding DNA: TGCAGCGTTGTAGCAGGGGACTATGGCTACACCTTC.

This clone was recorded a few times. The rearrangement joins TRBV6-5 to TRBJ1-1; 12 bases are a match to TRBD1. CDR3 length: 15 amino acids. V was clipped by 5 bases and J by 6 bases; unmatched bases: 7. The V gene's germline CDR1 is MNHEY and CDR2 SVGAGI. DNA of the CDR3: TGTGCCAGCAGTCGACCGGGACAGGGGGCCCCTGAAGCTTTCTTT. Protein product: CASSRPGQGAPEAFF.

The rearrangement uses TRBV18 and TRBJ1-5; 9 bases are a match to TRBD1. Germline V gene lookup returns CDR1 KGHSH and CDR2 LQKENI. The CDR3 runs 16 residues. V shed 5 bases and J 2 bases; nucleotides not matched to a gene: 7. The CDR3: CASSAQGAFGNQPQHF. DNA of the CDR3: TGTGCCAGCTCAGCACAGGGGGCGTTTGGCAATCAGCCCCAGCATTTT.

The CDR3 DNA sequence: TGTGCCAGCAGTTTCTATATCAGGGGAAGGAAGGATGGCTACACCTTC. This codes for CASSFYIRGRKDGYTF. The rearrangement links TRBV6-5 to TRBJ1-2, with a tentative D call TRBD1 (6 bases). Germline V gene data show CDR1 as MNHEY and CDR2 as SVGAGI. This CDR3 spans 16 amino acids. V lost 4 bases, J lost 6 bases, and 21 bases lay in between.

The rearrangement links TRBV11-1 to TRBJ2-7; 8 nucleotides match TRBD1. The CDR3 consists of 13 residues. The junction had 8 bases not matched to a gene; V was cut back by 10 bases and J by 3 bases. Germline CDR1 reads SGHAT; CDR2 reads FQDESV (reference sequence). CDR3 in DNA: TGTGCCACCGGACAGGGAACCGACTACGAGCAGTACTTC. Protein: CATGQGTDYEQYF.

The chain links TRBV7-2 to TRBJ2-6, with D perhaps TRBD2 (5 bases). V was clipped by 5 bases and J by 0 bases, with 8 bases between them. The CDR3 length is 15 residues. CDR1 SGHTA and CDR2 FQGNSA come from the germline V gene. CDR3 sequence reads: CASSPDYSGANVLTF. Written as DNA, the CDR3 is TGTGCCAGCAGCCCCGACTACTCTGGGGCCAACGTCCTGACTTTC.

This sequence joins TRBV28 and TRBJ1-2, with 9 bases fitting TRBD1. The germline CDR1 and CDR2 sequences are MDHEN and SYDVKM. Trimming took 5 bases from V and 8 from J; bases not matched to a gene: 9. The CDR3 length is 14 residues. Here the CDR3 reads CASSVSTGGGGYTF. Written as DNA, the CDR3 is TGTGCCAGCAGTGTCTCTACAGGGGGCGGGGGCTACACCTTC.

The chain links TRBV18 to TRBJ1-1; D perhaps matches TRBD1 (5 bases). CDR1 and CDR2 (germline): KGHSH, LQKENI. V was trimmed by 6 bases and J by 1 base, leaving 15 bases between them. This CDR3 contains 15 residues. The DNA of the CDR3 is TGTGCCAGCTCGGCCGGGGGTCTTGCGAACACTGAAGCTTTCTTT. Translated, it gives CASSAGGLANTEAFF.

The rearrangement links TRBV6-5 to TRBJ2-7; the D gene is possibly TRBD1 (6 bases). CDR1 is MNHEY and CDR2 is SVGAGI in the germline V gene. Trimming took 2 bases from V and 2 from J, leaving 16 bases between them. There are 16 residues in the CDR3. The DNA for the CDR3 is TGTGCCAGCAGTTACAAATTTGGAGCAGGGGCCTACGAGCAGTACTTC. Protein sequence: CASSYKFGAGAYEQYF.

The chain is built from TRBV7-9 and TRBJ2-1, with a possible D match to TRBD1 (5 bases). Trimming removed 1 base from V and 1 base from J, with 11 bases in between. This CDR3 contains 16 residues. Per the germline V gene, CDR1 is SEHNR and CDR2 is FQNEAQ (reference sequence). The DNA for the CDR3 is TGTGCCAGCAGCTTAGATGGGGCCGGTTCCTACAATGAGCAGTTCTTC. This translates into CASSLDGAGSYNEQFF. Drawing the rest from reference TRBV7-9 and TRBJ2-1, the complete variable domain is DTGVSQNPRHKITKRGQNVTFRCDPISEHNRLYWYRQTLGQGPEFLTYFQNEAQLEKSRLLSDRFSAERPKGSFSTLEIQRTEQGDSAMYLCASSLDGAGSYNEQFFGPGTRLTVL.

This rearrangement joins TRBV24-1 to TRBJ2-1; the match to TRBD2 covers 7 bases. CDR3 length equals 13 residues. Trimming cost V 3 bases and J 12 bases; bases outside gene matches: 7. From germline, CDR1 is KGHDR and CDR2 SFDVKD. The DNA of the CDR3 is TGTGCCACCAGTGATCCGATGGGGGGGAGGCAGTTCTTC. Its translation: CATSDPMGGRQFF.

This chain uses TRBV3-1 (or the pseudogene TRBV3-2) with TRBJ2-7, with D maybe TRBD2 (5 bases). V lost 3 bases and J 4 bases, leaving 16 bases between the germline ends. Germline CDR1 LGHDT, CDR2 YNNKEL (reference sequence). This CDR3 is built from 15 residues. For the CDR3, the DNA is TGTGCCAGCAGCCAGTCCGCCCGGGATATATACGAGCAGTACTTC. Translation: CASSQSARDIYEQYF.